This T cell receptor (beta chain) was observed in a study of blood T cell repertoires in COVID-19. Across the whole study: Acute-phase and convalescent COVID-19 samples originated in the United States, Italy and Spain.

CDR1 is SGHNT, CDR2 YYREEE, per germline (reference sequence). Trimming removed 0 bases at V and 2 bases at J, with 8 bases between. CDR3 size: 14 residues. In the original analysis: Reference gene primer amplification gave nucleated cell count estimates. Some clones are missing from TCRdb's copy, which holds only in-frame ones; the method was immunoSEQ multiplex PCR. The D gene and trimming were derived from the DNA, and the V and J assignments and clone size from that table. The data contain 95,000 to 150,000 clones, 74% of them singletons. The table lists this clone with a count of one. Enrolled during active infection, Seattle patients were then followed longitudinally.

This chain links TRBV5-4 with TRBJ2-5; unclear D gene. The receptor comes from an elderly man with COVID-19, enrolled during active disease. What was sequenced was peripheral blood. CDR3 in DNA: TGTGCCAGCAGCTTGGCAGGTAGTCAAGAGACCCAGTACTTC. It is translated as CASSLAGSQETQYF.